Sequencing of this T cell receptor beta chain was carried out in a study of blood T cell repertoires in COVID-19. Details on this clone: Other nucleotide sequences from this sample produce the same CDR3.

The length of the CDR3 is 14 residues. Germline V gene lookup returns CDR1 MNHNY and CDR2 SVGAGI (reference sequence). The J segment lost 3 bases and the V segment lost 5 bases, leaving 4 bases of the junction unmatched. Sequenced by immunoSEQ multiplex PCR; TCRdb stores in-frame clones only, minus some. The data show over 90,000 clones, around nine tenths seen once. The receptor was derived from a man aged 50 or older in a cohort sampled during active COVID-19. The chain has TRBV6-6 and TRBJ1-2; 9 positions agree with TRBD1. The sequencing sample was made of peripheral blood. CDR3 sequence (DNA): TGTGCCAGCAGTAGGACAGGGGCCGACTATGGCTACACCTTC. This gives the protein CASSRTGADYGYTF.